The rows below give T cell receptor beta chains drawn from one sample of a study of T cell repertoires in cytomegalovirus infection. TCRdb re-analysed the reads in MiXCR, keeping a single row per CDR3 protein. The sample includes some 300,000 distinct CDR3 sequences, about 9.1% seen only once; the top ten take about 2.3%. The sample comprised PBMCs. Receptors were obtained from a human donor in good health (CMV status not recorded). Some clones in this sample may be carry-over from other donors' samples. Each CDR3 is given with its conserved first and last residue. The D gene is left open where the match is weak. Clone size is stated in some rows and not others, as once, few, many or a class when expanded.

V gene	clone size	D gene	J gene	CDR3 protein	CDR3 DNA
TRBV6-4	few	NA	TRBJ1-2	CASSAAANSEYGYTF	TGTGCCAGCAGTGCTGCTGCCAACTCGGAGTACGGCTACACCTTC
TRBV6-5	many	NA	TRBJ2-1	CASSFMPGAPDNEQFF	TGTGCCAGCAGTTTCATGCCAGGGGCCCCTGATAATGAGCAGTTCTTC
TRBV4-1	many	TRBD1	TRBJ1-2	CASSQHGQGARGYTF	TGCGCCAGCAGCCAGCACGGACAGGGGGCGCGAGGCTACACCTTC
TRBV7-2	many	NA	TRBJ1-1	CASSPSQADTEAFF	TGTGCCAGCAGCCCGTCCCAGGCTGACACTGAAGCTTTCTTT
TRBV4-1	many	NA	TRBJ2-3	CASSPYLRDTQYF	TGCGCCAGCAGCCCCTACTTACGAGATACGCAGTATTTT
TRBV5-1	many	TRBD1	TRBJ1-1	CASSFRGDRVDTEAFF	TGCGCCAGCAGCTTCCGCGGGGACAGGGTTGACACTGAAGCTTTCTTT
TRBV7-2	many	NA	TRBJ2-3	CASSLPADTQYF	TGTGCCAGCAGCCTCCCCGCAGATACGCAGTATTTT
TRBV2	many	TRBD1	TRBJ1-1	CASRDRVGENTEAFF	TGTGCCAGCAGGGACAGGGTAGGGGAGAACACTGAAGCTTTCTTT
TRBV20-1	many	NA	TRBJ2-1	CSARDQERLSSYNEQFF	TGCAGTGCTAGAGATCAGGAGCGGCTCAGCTCCTACAATGAGCAGTTCTTC
TRBV7-2	many	TRBD1	TRBJ2-3	CASSLGGTGATDTQYF	TGTGCCAGCAGCTTAGGGGGGACAGGAGCCACAGATACGCAGTATTTT
TRBV20-1	many	NA	TRBJ2-5	CSARDRQAQYF	TGCAGTGCTAGAGATCGGCAGGCCCAGTACTTC
TRBV28	many	NA	TRBJ1-6	CASSLQVQGISPLHF	TGTGCCAGCAGTTTGCAGGTACAGGGTATATCACCCCTCCACTTT
TRBV12-3/TRBV12-4	many	NA	TRBJ2-3	CASSPDRADTQYF	TGTGCCAGCAGTCCCGACAGAGCAGATACGCAGTATTTT
TRBV28	many	NA	TRBJ1-2	CASNPRGEDYGYTF	TGTGCCAGCAACCCTCGGGGGGAGGACTATGGCTACACCTTC
TRBV2	many	NA	TRBJ2-2	CASSDGARPNTGELFF	TGTGCCAGCAGTGACGGGGCCCGACCGAACACCGGGGAGCTGTTTTTT
TRBV28	many	TRBD1	TRBJ1-4	CASSLLDRANEKLFF	TGTGCCAGCAGTCTTTTGGACAGGGCTAATGAAAAACTGTTTTTT
TRBV5-1	NA	NA	TRBJ2-3	CASSPPGGRKDTQYF	TGCGCCAGCAGCCCGCCGGGGGGCCGAAAAGATACGCAGTATTTT